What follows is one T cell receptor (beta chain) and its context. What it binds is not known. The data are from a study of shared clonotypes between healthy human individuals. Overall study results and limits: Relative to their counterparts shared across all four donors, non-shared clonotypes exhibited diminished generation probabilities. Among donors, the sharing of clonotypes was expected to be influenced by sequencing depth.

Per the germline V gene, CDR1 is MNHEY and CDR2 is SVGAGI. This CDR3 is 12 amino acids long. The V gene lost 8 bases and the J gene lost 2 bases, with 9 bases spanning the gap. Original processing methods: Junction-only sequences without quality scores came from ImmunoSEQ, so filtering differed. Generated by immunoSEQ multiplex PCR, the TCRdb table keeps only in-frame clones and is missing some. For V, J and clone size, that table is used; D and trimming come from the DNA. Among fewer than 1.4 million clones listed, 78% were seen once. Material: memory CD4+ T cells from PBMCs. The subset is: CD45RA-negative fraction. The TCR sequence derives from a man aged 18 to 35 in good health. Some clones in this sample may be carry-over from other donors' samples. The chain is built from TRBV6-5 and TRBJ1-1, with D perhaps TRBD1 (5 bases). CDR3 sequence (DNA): TGTGCCAGCTTTGGACAAAACACTGAAGCTTTCTTT. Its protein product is CASFGQNTEAFF.